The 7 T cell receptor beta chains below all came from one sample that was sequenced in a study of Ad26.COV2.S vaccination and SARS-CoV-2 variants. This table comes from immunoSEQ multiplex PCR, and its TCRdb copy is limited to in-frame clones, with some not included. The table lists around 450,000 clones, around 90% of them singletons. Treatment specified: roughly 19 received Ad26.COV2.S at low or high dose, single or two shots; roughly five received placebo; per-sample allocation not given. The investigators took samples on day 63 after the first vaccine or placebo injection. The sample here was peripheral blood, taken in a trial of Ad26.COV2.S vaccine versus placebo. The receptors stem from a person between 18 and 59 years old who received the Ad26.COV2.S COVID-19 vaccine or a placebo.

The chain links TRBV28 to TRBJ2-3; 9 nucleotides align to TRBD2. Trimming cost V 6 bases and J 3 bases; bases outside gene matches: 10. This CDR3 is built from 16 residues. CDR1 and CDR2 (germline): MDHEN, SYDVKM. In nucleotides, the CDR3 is TGTGCCAGCAGACCAGGGACTAGCTTAGAAACAGATACGCAGTATTTT. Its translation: CASRPGTSLETDTQYF.

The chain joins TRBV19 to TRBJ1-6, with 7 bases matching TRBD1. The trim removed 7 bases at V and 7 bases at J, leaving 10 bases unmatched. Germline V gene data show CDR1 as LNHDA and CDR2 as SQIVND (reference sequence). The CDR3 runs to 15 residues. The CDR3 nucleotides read TGTGCCAGTACCTTCAGACAGGGCGGCAATTCACCCCTCCACTTT. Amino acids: CASTFRQGGNSPLHF.

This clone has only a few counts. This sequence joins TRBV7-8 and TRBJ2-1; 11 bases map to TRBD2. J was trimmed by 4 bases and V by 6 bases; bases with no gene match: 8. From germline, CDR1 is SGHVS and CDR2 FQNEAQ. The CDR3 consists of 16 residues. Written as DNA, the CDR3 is TGTGCCAGCAGTCCTCGACTAGCGGGACCTTACAATGAGCAGTTCTTC. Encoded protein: CASSPRLAGPYNEQFF.

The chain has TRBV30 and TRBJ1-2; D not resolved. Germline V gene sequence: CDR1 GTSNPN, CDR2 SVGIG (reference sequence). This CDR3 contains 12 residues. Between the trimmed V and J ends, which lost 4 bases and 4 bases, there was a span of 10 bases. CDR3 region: CAWTNGVYGYTF. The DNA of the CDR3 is TGTGCCTGGACCAACGGAGTCTATGGCTACACCTTC.

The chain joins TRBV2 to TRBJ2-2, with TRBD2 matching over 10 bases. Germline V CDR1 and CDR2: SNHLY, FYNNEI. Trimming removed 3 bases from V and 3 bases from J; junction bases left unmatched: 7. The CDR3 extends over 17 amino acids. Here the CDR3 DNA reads TGTGCCAGCAGTGAGAAGGCTAGCGGGGGACACACCGGGGAGCTGTTTTTT. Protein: CASSEKASGGHTGELFF.

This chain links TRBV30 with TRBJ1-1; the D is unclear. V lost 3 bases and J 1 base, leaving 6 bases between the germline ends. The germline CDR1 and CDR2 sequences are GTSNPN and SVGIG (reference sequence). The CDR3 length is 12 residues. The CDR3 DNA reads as TGTGCCTGGAGATTACAGAACACTGAAGCTTTCTTT. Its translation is CAWRLQNTEAFF. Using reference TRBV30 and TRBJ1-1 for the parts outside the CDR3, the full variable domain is SQTIHQWPATLVQPVGSPLSLECTVEGTSNPNLYWYRQAAGRGLQLLFYSVGIGQISSEVPQNLSASRPQDRQFILSSKKLLLSDSGFYLCAWRLQNTEAFFGQGTRLTVV.

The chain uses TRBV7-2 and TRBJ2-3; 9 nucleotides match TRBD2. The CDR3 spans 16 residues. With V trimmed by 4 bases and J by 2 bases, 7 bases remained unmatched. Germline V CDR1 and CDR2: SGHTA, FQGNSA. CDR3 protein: CASSSEAGGFTDTQYF. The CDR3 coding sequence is TGTGCCAGCAGCTCGGAAGCGGGAGGTTTCACAGATACGCAGTATTTT.